The 10 T cell receptor beta chains below come from one sample, sequenced in a study of shared clonotypes between healthy human individuals. Using immunoSEQ multiplex PCR, the repertoire was profiled, and TCRdb retains in-frame clones only, with some absent. The sample has around 1.9 million clones, around 93% seen once. Naive CD8 isolation took CD45RO-negative cells positively selected for CCR7 and excluded terminally differentiated effector memory CD45RA+ cells. Material: naive CD8+ T cells from PBMCs. The source of these receptors is a man younger than 30 in good health. Some clones in this sample may be carry-over from other donors' samples.

The rearrangement uses TRBV11-2 and TRBJ2-2, with D perhaps TRBD2 (5 bases). CDR3 length: 16 amino acids. Germline V gene sequence: CDR1 SGHAT, CDR2 FQNNGV. The ends were cut back, 1 base at V and 0 bases at J, with 9 bases in the middle. The CDR3 reads CASSLAGVTNTGELFF. The CDR3 region has the DNA TGTGCCAGCAGCTTAGCCGGGGTGACGAACACCGGGGAGCTGTTTTTT.

V is TRBV28 and J is TRBJ1-2; D possibly corresponds to TRBD1 (5 bases). The CDR3 has 14 amino acids. CDR1 and CDR2 from the germline V gene are MDHEN and SYDVKM. V was cut by 2 bases and J by 4 bases, with 11 bases left in between. The CDR3 coding sequence is TGTGCCAGCAGTTTAGGGGGACTGATCTATGGCTACACCTTC. Protein: CASSLGGLIYGYTF.

The genes are TRBV6-1 and TRBJ1-2; a weak D match, TRBD1 (5 bases). Trimming shortened V by 11 bases and J by 4 bases, and 14 bases separated the two germline ends. Germline-derived CDR1 and CDR2 are MNHNS and SASEGT. This CDR3 comprises 12 residues. CDR3 region: CALGRQLYGYTF. DNA for the CDR3: TGTGCCCTAGGTAGACAGCTCTATGGCTACACCTTC.

V and J are TRBV5-1 and TRBJ1-5; D is possibly TRBD1 (6 bases). CDR3 size: 14 residues. Germline CDR1 reads SGHRS; CDR2 reads YFSETQ. V was pared by 7 bases and J by 3 bases, with 14 bases between. CDR3 in amino acids: CASLPAGDNQPQHF. The CDR3 DNA reads as TGCGCCAGCCTACCGGCAGGGGACAATCAGCCCCAGCATTTT.

V is TRBV7-3 and J is TRBJ2-1; the D call may be TRBD1 or TRBD2 (5 bases each). The CDR3 is 14 amino acids. In germline, CDR1 is SGHTA, CDR2 FQGTGA. The V gene lost 2 bases and the J gene lost 6 bases, with 11 bases spanning the gap. In DNA, the CDR3 is TGTGCCAGCAGCTTAGGGGGTCCTGGCAATGAGCAGTTCTTC. Translating it yields CASSLGGPGNEQFF.

V and J are TRBV4-1 and TRBJ1-3, with D unresolved. V was trimmed by 4 bases and J by 3 bases, leaving 7 bases between them. The germline gives CDR1 MGHRA, CDR2 YSYEKL. This CDR3 comprises 13 residues. CDR3 sequence (DNA): TGCGCCAGCAGCCTAAGAAGTGGAAACACCATATATTTT. Amino acids: CASSLRSGNTIYF.

The CDR3 region is CASSEGVSGEQFF. In DNA form, the CDR3 reads TGTGCCAGCAGTGAAGGGGTCTCCGGTGAGCAGTTCTTC. The chain has TRBV25-1 and TRBJ2-1; D call uncertain. The V end lost 2 bases, the J end lost 9 bases, and 11 bases lay between the germline ends. The CDR3 length is 13 residues. Germline V gene sequence: CDR1 MGHDK, CDR2 SYGVNS. Together with reference TRBV25-1 and TRBJ2-1, the CDR3 gives the full variable domain: EADIYQTPRYLVIGTGKKITLECSQTMGHDKMYWYQQDPGMELHLIHYSYGVNSTEKGDLSSESTVSRIRTEHFPLTLESARPSHTSQYLCASSEGVSGEQFFGPGTRLTVL.

This rearrangement joins TRBV5-3 to TRBJ1-2, with 7 bases fitting TRBD1. TRBV5-3 is known as an ORF, though its function is uncertain. Trimming cost V 3 bases and J 6 bases; bases outside gene matches: 11. This CDR3 has 15 residues. In DNA, the CDR3 is TGTGCCAGAAGCTGGGTCAGGACAGGTTACAATGGCTACACCTTC. Its translation: CARSWVRTGYNGYTF.

This sequence joins TRBV18 and TRBJ2-2, with 7 positions matching TRBD2. CDR1 KGHSH and CDR2 LQKENI come from the germline V gene. The CDR3 spans 14 residues. V lost 0 bases, J lost 6 bases, and 1 base stayed unmatched. The CDR3 coding sequence is TGTGCCAGCTCACCACCACTAGCGTCCGGGGAGCTGTTTTTT. Encoded protein: CASSPPLASGELFF.

This clone appeared a few times. Other nucleotide sequences from this sample produce the same CDR3. The chain is built from TRBV11-2 and TRBJ2-7; D is ambiguous. The V gene's germline CDR1 is SGHAT and CDR2 FQNNGV. This CDR3 has 11 amino acids. Trimming removed 5 bases from V and 0 bases from J, with 2 bases in between. Here the CDR3 reads CASSASYEQYF. In DNA, the CDR3 is TGTGCCAGCAGCGCCTCCTACGAGCAGTACTTC.